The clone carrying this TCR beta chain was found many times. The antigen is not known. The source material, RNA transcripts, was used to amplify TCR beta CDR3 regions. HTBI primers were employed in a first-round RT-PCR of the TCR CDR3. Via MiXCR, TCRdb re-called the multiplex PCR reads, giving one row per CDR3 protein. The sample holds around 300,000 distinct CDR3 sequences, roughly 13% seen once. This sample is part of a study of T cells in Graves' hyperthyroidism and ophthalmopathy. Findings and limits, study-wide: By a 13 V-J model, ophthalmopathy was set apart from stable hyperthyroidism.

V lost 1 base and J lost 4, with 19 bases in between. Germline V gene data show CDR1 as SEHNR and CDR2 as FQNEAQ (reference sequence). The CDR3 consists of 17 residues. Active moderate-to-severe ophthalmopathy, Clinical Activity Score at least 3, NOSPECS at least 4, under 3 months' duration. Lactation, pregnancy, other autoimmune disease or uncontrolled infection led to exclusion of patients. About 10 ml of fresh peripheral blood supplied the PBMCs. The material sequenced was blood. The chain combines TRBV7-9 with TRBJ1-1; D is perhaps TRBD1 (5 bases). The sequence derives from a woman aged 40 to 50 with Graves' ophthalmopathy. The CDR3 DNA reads TGTGCCAGCAGCTTAGAATACAGGTTACCTTCCGGCACTGAAGCTTTCTTT. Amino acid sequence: CASSLEYRLPSGTEAFF.